This T cell receptor beta chain was sequenced for a study of vaccination and CD4 T cells after COVID-19. Findings and limits, study-wide: For convalescent patients, a median around 89% of reactive clones surfaced exclusively after vaccination.

Cultured CD4+ T-cell DNA underwent Oncomine TCR Beta short-read sequencing. Using the QIAamp micro DNA kit, genomic DNA was extracted from the CD4+ T cells that had been cultured. TCRdb passed the PCR reads through MiXCR, listing each CDR3 protein once. The sample lists 7,000 or so distinct CDR3 sequences, around 41% occurring once. This CDR3 comprises 14 residues. V lost 10 bases and J 2 bases, leaving 17 bases between the germline ends. Germline CDR1 is SGHTA and CDR2 is FQGNSA. The treatment denotes: approximately 9-day PBMC culture with coronavirus spike peptide pools or control peptides (ViraFEST assay). It was before the COVID-19 pandemic (2011-2018) that the unexposed donor's CD4+ T cells were collected. Four cold-coronavirus spikes and SARS-CoV-2 S/N served to probe CD4+ T cells taken from unexposed donors, cells permitting. This clonotype occurred once. No antigen is known for it.

This TCR derives from a human donor in good health. The chain carries TRBV7-2 and TRBJ2-5; D is ambiguous. Sequenced: CD4+ T cells from blood, cultured in vitro. The CDR3 sequence: CATSSPPLQETQYF. CDR3 nucleotide sequence: TGTGCCACTAGTTCCCCTCCCCTTCAAGAGACCCAGTACTTC.